A selection of T cell receptor beta chains follows, all from one sample in a study of T-cell memory formation after mild COVID-19. TCRdb reprocessed the 5' RACE reads with MiXCR, giving one entry per CDR3 protein. This sample has fewer than 350,000 distinct CDR3 sequences, with roughly 15% found just once. The sample was PBMCs or a T cell subset sorted from them (not recorded which). All receptors derive from a man aged 18 to 35 who had mild COVID-19 (a few samples of this study predate the infection). Cell type and time point are not known. CDR3s include the opening cysteine and the closing phenylalanine or tryptophan. The order of the fields is CDR3 length, clone size, J gene, V gene, D gene, CDR3 protein, CDR3 DNA. A D gene is named only where the DNA matches it firmly. Size values are once, few and many counts, or a class for expanded clones, and some rows have none.

14 | - | TRBJ1-1 | TRBV5-1 | - | CASSPRVLTPEAFF | TGCGCCAGCAGCCCACGGGTCCTTACCCCTGAAGCTTTCTTT
17 | few | TRBJ2-7 | TRBV4-1 | TRBD2 | CASSQLLSRDYSYEQYF | TGCGCCAGCAGCCAACTCCTAAGTCGGGACTACTCCTACGAGCAGTACTTC
14 | few | TRBJ2-3 | TRBV20-1 | TRBD2 | CSASVAGGPDTQYF | TGCAGTGCTAGTGTGGCGGGGGGACCAGATACGCAGTATTTT
17 | few | TRBJ2-6 | TRBV6-1 | - | CATIDGTAFSGANVLTF | TGTGCCACCATAGACGGCACAGCCTTCTCTGGGGCCAACGTCCTGACTTTC
13 | few | TRBJ1-1 | TRBV5-1 | TRBD1 | CASKTGGNTEAFF | TGCGCCAGCAAAACAGGGGGCAACACTGAAGCTTTCTTT
13 | - | TRBJ2-5 | TRBV5-1 | - | CASSPIGAETQYF | TGCGCCAGCAGTCCCATAGGGGCAGAGACCCAGTACTTC
15 | few | TRBJ1-6 | TRBV3-1 | - | CASSVRDTYNSPLHF | TGTGCCAGCAGCGTACGGGACACTTATAATTCACCCCTCCACTTT
14 | few | TRBJ2-1 | TRBV20-1 | TRBD2 | CSAKKPREGNEQFF | TGCAGTGCAAAAAAGCCCAGGGAGGGCAATGAGCAGTTCTTC
13 | - | TRBJ2-7 | TRBV12-3/TRBV12-4 | TRBD1 | CASRGTGNYEQYF | TGTGCCAGCAGAGGGACAGGGAACTACGAGCAGTACTTC
20 | - | TRBJ1-1 | TRBV5-6 | - | CASSRSLFISGRRINTEAFF | TGTGCCAGCAGCCGATCCCTCTTCATTTCGGGGAGGCGTATCAACACTGAAGCTTTCTTT
15 | - | TRBJ1-2 | TRBV4-2 | - | CASSTQDQDAYGYTF | TGTGCCAGCAGCACTCAGGACCAGGATGCCTATGGCTACACCTTC
12 | - | TRBJ2-1 | TRBV6-2/TRBV6-3 | - | CASTRLGVEQFF | TGTGCCAGCACCCGATTGGGCGTCGAGCAGTTCTTC
15 | once | TRBJ2-7 | TRBV12-5 | - | CASGLVFTGRDEQYF | TGTGCTAGTGGTTTGGTATTTACAGGGAGGGACGAGCAGTACTTC
16 | few | TRBJ1-5 | TRBV19 | - | CASSIPPTVWSQPQHF | TGTGCCAGTAGTATCCCTCCGACGGTCTGGAGCCAGCCCCAGCATTTT
11 | - | TRBJ1-3 | TRBV30 | - | CAWRIGNTIYF | TGTGCCTGGAGGATCGGAAACACCATATATTTT